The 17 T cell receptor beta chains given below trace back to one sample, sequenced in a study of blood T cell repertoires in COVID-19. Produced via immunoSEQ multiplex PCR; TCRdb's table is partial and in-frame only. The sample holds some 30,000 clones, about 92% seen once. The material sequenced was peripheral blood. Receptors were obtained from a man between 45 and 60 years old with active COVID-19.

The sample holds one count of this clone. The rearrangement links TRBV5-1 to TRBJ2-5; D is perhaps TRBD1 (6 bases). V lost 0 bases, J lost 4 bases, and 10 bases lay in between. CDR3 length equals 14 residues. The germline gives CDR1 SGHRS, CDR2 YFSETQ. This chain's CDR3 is CASSLEQGPETQYF. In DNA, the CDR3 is TGCGCCAGCAGCTTGGAGCAGGGGCCAGAGACCCAGTACTTC.

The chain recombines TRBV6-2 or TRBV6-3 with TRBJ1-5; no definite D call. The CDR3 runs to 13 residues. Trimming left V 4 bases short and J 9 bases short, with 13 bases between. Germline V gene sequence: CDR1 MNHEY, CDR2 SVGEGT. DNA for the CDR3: TGTGCCAGCAGTTTTACCGGGTTTAGGCCCCAGCATTTT. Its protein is CASSFTGFRPQHF.

Here the CDR3 reads CASSQGARSTEAFF. The CDR3 DNA reads as TGTGCCAGCAGCCAGGGGGCGCGGAGCACTGAAGCTTTCTTT. The chain combines TRBV9 with TRBJ1-1; 8 bases are a match to TRBD1. The CDR3 totals 14 residues. The V gene end was trimmed by 4 bases and the J gene end by 4 bases; junction bases not matched to a gene: 6. Germline V gene sequence: CDR1 SGDLS, CDR2 YYNGEE. Drawing the rest from reference TRBV9 and TRBJ1-1, the complete variable domain is DSGVTQTPKHLITATGQRVTLRCSPRSGDLSVYWYQQSLDQGLQFLIQYYNGEERAKGNILERFSAQQFPDLHSELNLSSLELGDSALYFCASSQGARSTEAFFGQGTRLTVV.

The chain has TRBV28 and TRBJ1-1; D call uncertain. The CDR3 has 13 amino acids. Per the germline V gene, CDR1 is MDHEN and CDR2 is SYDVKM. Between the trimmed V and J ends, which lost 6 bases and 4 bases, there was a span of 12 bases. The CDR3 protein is CASSRRSPTEAFF. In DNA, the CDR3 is TGTGCCAGCAGCCGGAGAAGTCCCACTGAAGCTTTCTTT.

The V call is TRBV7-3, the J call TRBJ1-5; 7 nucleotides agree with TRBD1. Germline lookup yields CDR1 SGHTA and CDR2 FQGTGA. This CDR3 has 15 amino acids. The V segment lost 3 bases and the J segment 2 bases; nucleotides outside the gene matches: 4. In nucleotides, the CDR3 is TGTGCCAGCAGCTTTAACAGGGGACGCAATCAGCCCCAGCATTTT. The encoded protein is CASSFNRGRNQPQHF.

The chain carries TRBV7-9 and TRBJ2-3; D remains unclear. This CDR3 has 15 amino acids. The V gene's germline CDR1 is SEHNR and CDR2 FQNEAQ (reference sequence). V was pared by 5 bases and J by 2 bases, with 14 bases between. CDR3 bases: TGTGCCAGCAGCCTCCCCCGAGGAATCACAGATACGCAGTATTTT. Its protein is CASSLPRGITDTQYF.

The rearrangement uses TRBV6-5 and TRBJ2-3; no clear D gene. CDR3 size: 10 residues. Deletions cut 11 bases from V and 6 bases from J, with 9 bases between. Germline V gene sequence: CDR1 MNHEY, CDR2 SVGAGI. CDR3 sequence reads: CAGPLDTQYF. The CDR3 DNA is TGTGCCGGCCCTCTGGATACGCAGTATTTT.

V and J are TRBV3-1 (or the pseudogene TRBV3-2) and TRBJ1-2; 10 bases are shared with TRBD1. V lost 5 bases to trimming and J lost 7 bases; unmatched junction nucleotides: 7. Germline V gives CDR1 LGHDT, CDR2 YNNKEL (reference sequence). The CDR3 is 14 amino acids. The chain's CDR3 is CASSLTGGVSGYTF. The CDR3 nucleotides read TGTGCCAGCAGCTTGACAGGGGGCGTAAGTGGCTACACCTTC.

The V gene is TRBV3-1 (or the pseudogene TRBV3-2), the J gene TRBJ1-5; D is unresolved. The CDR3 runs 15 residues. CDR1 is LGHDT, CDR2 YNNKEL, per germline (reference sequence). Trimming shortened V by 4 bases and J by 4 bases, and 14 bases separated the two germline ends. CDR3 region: CASSPGSSGNQPQHF. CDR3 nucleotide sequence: TGTGCCAGCAGCCCCGGAAGCTCCGGGAATCAGCCCCAGCATTTT.

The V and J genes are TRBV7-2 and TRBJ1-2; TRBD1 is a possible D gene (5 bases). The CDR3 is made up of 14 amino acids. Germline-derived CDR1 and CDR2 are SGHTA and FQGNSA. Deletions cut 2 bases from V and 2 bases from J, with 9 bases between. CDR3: CASSLQGTNYGYTF. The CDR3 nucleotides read TGTGCCAGCAGCTTACAGGGAACCAACTATGGCTACACCTTC.

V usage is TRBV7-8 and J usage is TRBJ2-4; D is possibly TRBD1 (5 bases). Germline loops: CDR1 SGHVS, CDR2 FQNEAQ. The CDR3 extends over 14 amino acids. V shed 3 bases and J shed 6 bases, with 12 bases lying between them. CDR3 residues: CASSLGRQSNIQYF. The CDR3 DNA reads TGTGCCAGCAGCTTGGGTAGACAGTCAAACATTCAGTACTTC.

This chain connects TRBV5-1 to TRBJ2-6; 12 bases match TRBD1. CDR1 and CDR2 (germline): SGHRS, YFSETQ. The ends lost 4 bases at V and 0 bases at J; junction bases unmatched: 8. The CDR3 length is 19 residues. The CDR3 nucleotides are TGCGCCAGCAGCGTGGCAGGGACAGGGGGCAGCTCTGGGGCCAACGTCCTGACTTTC. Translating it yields CASSVAGTGGSSGANVLTF.

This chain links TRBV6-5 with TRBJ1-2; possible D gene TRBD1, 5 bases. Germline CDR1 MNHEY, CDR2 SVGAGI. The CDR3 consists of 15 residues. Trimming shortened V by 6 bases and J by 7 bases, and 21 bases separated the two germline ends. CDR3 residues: CASSRLGEVLTGYTF. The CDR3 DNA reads TGTGCCAGCAGCCGATTAGGGGAAGTCCTAACTGGCTACACCTTC.

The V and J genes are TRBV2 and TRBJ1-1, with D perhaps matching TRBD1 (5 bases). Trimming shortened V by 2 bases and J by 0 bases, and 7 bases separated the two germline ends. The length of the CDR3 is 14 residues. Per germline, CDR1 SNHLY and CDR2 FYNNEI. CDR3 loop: CASSEKGLNTEAFF. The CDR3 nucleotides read TGTGCCAGCAGTGAAAAGGGGTTGAACACTGAAGCTTTCTTT.

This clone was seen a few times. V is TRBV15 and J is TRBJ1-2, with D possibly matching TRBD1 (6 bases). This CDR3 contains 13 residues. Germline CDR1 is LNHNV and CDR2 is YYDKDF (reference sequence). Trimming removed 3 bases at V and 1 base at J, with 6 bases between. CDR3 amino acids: CATSRDSNYGYTF. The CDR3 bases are TGTGCCACCAGCAGGGACAGTAACTATGGCTACACCTTC. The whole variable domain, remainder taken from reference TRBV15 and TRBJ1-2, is DAMVIQNPRYQVTQFGKPVTLSCSQTLNHNVMYWYQQKSSQAPKLLFHYYDKDFNNEADTPDNFQSRRPNTSFCFLDIRSPGLGDTAMYLCATSRDSNYGYTFGSGTRLTVV.

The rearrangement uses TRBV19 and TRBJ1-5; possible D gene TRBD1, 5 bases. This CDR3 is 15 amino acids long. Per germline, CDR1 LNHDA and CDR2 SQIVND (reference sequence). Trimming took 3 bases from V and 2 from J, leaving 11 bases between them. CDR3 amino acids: CASSIMWGGNQPQHF. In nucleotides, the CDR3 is TGTGCCAGTAGTATTATGTGGGGGGGCAATCAGCCCCAGCATTTT.

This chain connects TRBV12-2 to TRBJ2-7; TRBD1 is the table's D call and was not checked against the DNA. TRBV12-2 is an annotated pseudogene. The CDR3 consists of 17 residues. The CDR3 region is CASRLHLQDGSSYEQYF. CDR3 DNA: TGTGCAAGTCGCCTCCATCTACAGGACGGTTCATCCTACGAGCAGTACTTC.